A single sample gave rise to the 30 T cell receptor beta chains below, sequenced in a study of T cells after yellow fever vaccination. TCRdb analysed the 5' RACE reads with MiXCR anew, one entry per CDR3 protein. The sample shows about 69,000 distinct CDR3 sequences, under 6.5% of them seen only once. The sample was CD4+ T cells sorted from PBMCs, taken roughly 14 days after the first yellow fever vaccination. The origin of the receptors is a man aged 18 to 30 who received the YFV17D yellow fever vaccine.

This clonotype was observed at least ten times. The genes are TRBV7-2 and TRBJ2-7; the D gene is possibly TRBD1 (6 bases). The CDR3 extends over 13 amino acids. The ends were cut back, 2 bases at V and 9 bases at J, with 14 bases in the middle. Germline V gives CDR1 SGHTA, CDR2 FQGNSA. CDR3 sequence reads: CASSLNRVSGQYF. CDR3 nucleotides: TGTGCCAGCAGCTTAAACAGGGTCAGTGGGCAGTACTTC.

Comments on this clonotype: This sequence may be a read error, since a much larger clone differs from it by one base. The V and J genes are TRBV5-6 and TRBJ2-2, with TRBD2 matching over 8 bases. V shed 4 bases, J shed 7 bases, and the junction held 3 bases outside the gene matches. The germline V gene has CDR1 SGHDT and CDR2 YYEEEE. The CDR3 contains 13 residues. CDR3 nucleotides: TGTGCCAGCAGCCGGGGGGGTTACGGGGAGCTGTTTTTT. Its translation is CASSRGGYGELFF.

This clonotype has at least ten counts. J is TRBJ2-5 and V is TRBV5-1, with a tentative D call TRBD1 (6 bases). The V gene lost 3 bases and the J gene lost 2 bases, with 14 bases spanning the gap. Per germline, CDR1 SGHRS and CDR2 YFSETQ. This CDR3 contains 15 residues. For the CDR3, the DNA is TGCGCCAGCAGCTCCGGGACACCAAATCAAGAGACCCAGTACTTC. Translating gives CASSSGTPNQETQYF.

This clonotype was observed at least ten times. This rearrangement joins TRBV11-3 to TRBJ2-1; D not resolved. The germline V gene has CDR1 SGHNT and CDR2 YENEEA. V was trimmed by 5 bases and J by 4 bases, leaving 15 bases between them. This CDR3 contains 15 residues. The CDR3 DNA reads TGTGCCAGCAGCATAGGTAGAGGACCTTACAATGAGCAGTTCTTC. Its translation is CASSIGRGPYNEQFF.

In its sample, this clonotype was seen many times. The chain links TRBV7-9 to TRBJ2-7, with D perhaps being TRBD1 or TRBD2 (5 bases each). Germline assignment: CDR1 SEHNR and CDR2 FQNEAQ (reference sequence). This CDR3 comprises 13 residues. V shed 3 bases and J shed 5 bases, with 11 bases lying between them. The CDR3 loop reads CASSLGVLDEQYF. In DNA form, the CDR3 reads TGTGCCAGCAGCTTGGGGGTATTGGACGAGCAGTACTTC.

This clonotype was observed at least ten times. The rearrangement links TRBV12-3 or TRBV12-4 to TRBJ1-3; tentatively, D is TRBD1 (5 bases). V was cut by 1 base and J by 2 bases, with 9 bases left in between. The CDR3 is 15 residues long. CDR3 amino acids: CASSLGQPPGNTIYF. CDR3 nucleotides: TGTGCCAGCAGTTTAGGACAGCCGCCTGGAAACACCATATATTTT.

This clonotype was seen ten or more times. The J gene is TRBJ1-1, the V gene TRBV5-1; maybe TRBD1 (5 bases). Germline V gene data show CDR1 as SGHRS and CDR2 as YFSETQ. The ends were cut back, 0 bases at V and 7 bases at J, with 10 bases in the middle. This CDR3 contains 13 residues. CDR3: CASSLGQGGEAFF. The CDR3 DNA is TGCGCCAGCAGCTTGGGGCAGGGTGGTGAAGCTTTCTTT.

This clonotype was counted at least ten times. The chain's CDR3 is CASSDHRNREDGYTF. For the CDR3, the DNA is TGTGCCAGCAGCGATCACCGAAATAGGGAGGATGGCTACACCTTC. The chain employs TRBV14 and TRBJ1-2; the D is unclear. CDR1 is SGHDN and CDR2 is FVKESK in the germline V gene. The V end was cut by 5 bases, the J end by 6 bases, with 19 bases between. This CDR3 has 15 residues.

This clonotype was recorded a few times. A much larger clone is a single base away; this may be a read error. The rearrangement uses TRBV12-3 or TRBV12-4 and TRBJ1-6; D is unclear. CDR3 length equals 12 residues. The chain's CDR3 is CASSTSNSPLLF. For the CDR3, the DNA is TGTGCCAGCAGTACCAGTAATTCACCCCTCCTCTTT.

On this clonotype: This sequence may be a read error, since a much larger clone differs from it by one base. This chain connects TRBV29-1 to TRBJ1-1; D unclear. Trimming removed 8 bases from V and 5 bases from J, with 18 bases in between. CDR3 length: 13 residues. From germline, CDR1 is SQVTM and CDR2 ANQGSEA. CDR3 in amino acids: CSYLDTMRTEAFF. The DNA for the CDR3 is TGCAGCTACCTCGACACGATGCGGACTGAAGCTTTCTTT.

In its sample, this clonotype was seen many times. The genes are TRBV5-5 and TRBJ2-2, with unresolved D. Between the trimmed V and J ends, which lost 1 base and 1 base, there was a span of 8 bases. The CDR3 spans 15 residues. CDR1 is SGHKS, CDR2 YYEKEE, per germline (reference sequence). In DNA form, the CDR3 reads TGTGCCAGCAGCTTGCTCCGAGAGAACACCGGGGAGCTGTTTTTT. It translates to CASSLLRENTGELFF.

The sample holds many counts of this clonotype. CDR3 amino acids: CASSLGASADTQYF. The CDR3 DNA reads TGTGCCAGCAGCTTAGGTGCGAGCGCGGATACGCAGTATTTT. The chain carries TRBV7-2 and TRBJ2-3; D not certain. The V and J ends lost 1 base and 6 bases respectively, with 11 bases between them. The germline CDR1 and CDR2 sequences are SGHTA and FQGNSA. This CDR3 has 14 amino acids.

This clonotype showed up many times. This chain joins TRBV2 and TRBJ2-4; possible D gene TRBD2, 6 bases. V was shortened by 8 bases and J by 10 bases, with 18 bases between the two germline ends. CDR1 and CDR2 (germline): SNHLY, FYNNEI. The CDR3 is made up of 13 amino acids. This CDR3 is CASGKDAGGIQYF. The CDR3 DNA reads as TGTGCCAGCGGAAAGGACGCTGGGGGGATTCAGTACTTC.

This clonotype appeared many times. The gene calls are TRBV20-1 and TRBJ2-3, with D possibly matching TRBD2 (6 bases). Trimming cost V 8 bases and J 2 bases, with 17 bases left between them. Germline V gene data show CDR1 as DFQATT and CDR2 as SNEGSKA (reference sequence). This CDR3 spans 14 amino acids. The CDR3 spells CSKKRVGPTDTQYF. As DNA, the CDR3 is TGCAGTAAAAAGCGGGTCGGACCCACAGATACGCAGTATTTT.

This clonotype was observed at least ten times. This chain connects TRBV27 to TRBJ2-1; tentative D call: TRBD1 (6 bases). V lost 6 bases and J 4 bases, leaving 16 bases between the germline ends. The CDR3 is 15 residues long. Germline V gives CDR1 MNHEY, CDR2 SMNVEV (reference sequence). This CDR3 is CASSLEGTNYNEQFF. The CDR3 DNA reads as TGTGCCAGCAGCTTGGAAGGGACAAATTACAATGAGCAGTTCTTC.

In its sample, this clonotype was seen many times. V is TRBV7-2 and J is TRBJ2-2; D not resolved. CDR3 length: 14 residues. V was pared by 0 bases and J by 3 bases, with 5 bases between. The V gene's germline CDR1 is SGHTA and CDR2 FQGNSA. CDR3 protein: CASSLAIDTGELFF. The CDR3 nucleotides read TGTGCCAGCAGCTTAGCCATAGACACCGGGGAGCTGTTTTTT.

This clonotype was seen ten or more times. The chain carries TRBV6-1 and TRBJ1-5, with D unresolved. Germline CDR1 MNHNS, CDR2 SASEGT. The CDR3 runs to 14 residues. Trimming left V 2 bases short and J 0 bases short, with 5 bases between. This CDR3 is CASSEQDSNQPQHF. CDR3 bases: TGTGCCAGCAGTGAACAGGATAGCAATCAGCCCCAGCATTTT.

CDR3 DNA: TGTGCCAGCAGCTTTGGCGGGAAGTACGAGCAGTACTTC. Encoded protein: CASSFGGKYEQYF. The genes are TRBV11-3 and TRBJ2-7; possibly TRBD2 for D (6 bases). The germline V and J ends were trimmed by 3 bases and 4 bases, with 10 bases remaining between them. The CDR3 contains 13 residues. CDR1 SGHNT and CDR2 YENEEA come from the germline V gene. Drawing the rest from reference TRBV11-3 and TRBJ2-7, the complete variable domain is EAGVVQSPRYKIIEKKQPVAFWCNPISGHNTLYWYLQNLGQGPELLIRYENEEAVDDSQLPKDRFSAERLKGVDSTLKIQPAELGDSAVYLCASSFGGKYEQYFGPGTRLTVT.

Many counts were recorded for this clonotype. The V and J genes are TRBV5-1 and TRBJ2-7; tentatively, D is TRBD1 (5 bases). V lost 4 bases, J lost 2 bases, and 10 bases lay in between. This CDR3 is built from 13 residues. Germline CDR1 SGHRS, CDR2 YFSETQ. The CDR3 is CASSPGPPYEQYF. In nucleotides, the CDR3 is TGCGCCAGCAGCCCAGGGCCCCCCTACGAGCAGTACTTC.

This clonotype has at least ten counts. The J gene is TRBJ2-5, the V gene TRBV5-4; 10 bases line up with TRBD2. This CDR3 has 16 residues. V was clipped by 0 bases and J by 4 bases; unmatched bases: 6. Germline loops: CDR1 SGHNT, CDR2 YYREEE (reference sequence). CDR3 protein: CASSLDPSGGGETQYF. CDR3 sequence (DNA): TGTGCCAGCAGCTTGGATCCTAGCGGGGGTGGAGAGACCCAGTACTTC. Variable domain in full (rest from reference TRBV5-4 and TRBJ2-5): ETGVTQSPTHLIKTRGQQVTLRCSSQSGHNTVSWYQQALGQGPQFIFQYYREEENGRGNFPPRFSGLQFPNYSSELNVNALELDDSALYLCASSLDPSGGGETQYFGPGTRLLVL.

This clonotype was counted at least ten times. The V call is TRBV6-5, the J call TRBJ1-6, with D perhaps TRBD1 (5 bases). Germline V gene data show CDR1 as MNHEY and CDR2 as SVGAGI. This CDR3 contains 18 residues. V was cut by 6 bases and J by 0 bases, with 18 bases left in between. The CDR3 DNA is TGTGCCAGCAGGGGGGTCCGACGGACCAGCTCCTATAATTCACCCCTCCACTTT. It specifies CASRGVRRTSSYNSPLHF.

This clonotype has a count of ten or more. V gene TRBV5-6 combines with J gene TRBJ2-1; 16 bases are shared with TRBD2. The CDR3 loop spans 17 amino acids. V lost 2 bases to trimming and J lost 8 bases; unmatched junction nucleotides: 7. The germline gives CDR1 SGHDT, CDR2 YYEEEE. DNA of the CDR3: TGTGCCAGCAGCTTCCCCGGGACTAGCGGGGGGGCCGATGAGCAGTTCTTC. The encoded protein is CASSFPGTSGGADEQFF.

This clonotype came up many times. The chain recombines TRBV5-5 with TRBJ1-5; the match to TRBD1 covers 7 bases. V dropped 4 bases and J dropped 0; count of bases not matched to a gene: 7. Germline V gene sequence: CDR1 SGHKS, CDR2 YYEKEE (reference sequence). The CDR3 consists of 16 residues. CDR3 sequence reads: CASSRTTGYSNQPQHF. The CDR3 region has the DNA TGTGCCAGCAGCCGGACGACAGGGTATAGCAATCAGCCCCAGCATTTT.

This clonotype was observed a handful of times. The V gene is TRBV14, the J gene TRBJ1-1; D is unresolved. Trimming removed 0 bases at V and 13 bases at J, with 15 bases between. Per germline, CDR1 SGHDN and CDR2 FVKESK. This CDR3 is 13 amino acids long. For the CDR3, the DNA is TGTGCCAGCAGCCAAGATCGGGCCGCGGATCTTTTCTTT. Encoded protein: CASSQDRAADLFF.

This clonotype has a count of ten or more. This rearrangement joins TRBV12-3 or TRBV12-4 to TRBJ1-5; 7 bases line up with TRBD1. There are 13 residues in the CDR3. J gave up 4 bases and V 5 bases, and 2 bases lay outside the gene matches. CDR3 loop: CASSPQGNQPQHF. The CDR3 DNA sequence: TGTGCCAGCAGTCCACAGGGGAATCAGCCCCAGCATTTT.

This clonotype turned up a few times. The V gene is TRBV7-2, the J gene TRBJ2-7, with TRBD2 as a possible D gene (5 bases). Between the trimmed V and J ends, which lost 5 bases and 3 bases, there was a span of 14 bases. The CDR3 is 14 amino acids. Looked up from germline, CDR1 is SGHTA and CDR2 is FQGNSA. In DNA, the CDR3 is TGTGCCAGCAGCCCACAGAGCGGATACTACGAGCAGTACGTC. It translates to CASSPQSGYYEQYV.

This clonotype has at least ten counts. This chain links TRBV20-1 with TRBJ1-2; a possible D gene is TRBD1 (5 bases). V was cut by 0 bases and J by 6 bases, with 11 bases left in between. CDR1 is DFQATT, CDR2 SNEGSKA, per germline (reference sequence). This CDR3 contains 13 residues. This CDR3 is CSARDNQGNGYTF. The CDR3 bases are TGCAGTGCTAGAGATAATCAGGGCAATGGCTACACCTTC.

This clonotype was recorded a few times. The rearrangement joins TRBV7-3 to TRBJ1-6; D not certain. The V gene lost 3 bases and the J gene lost 10 bases, with 10 bases spanning the gap. This CDR3 contains 13 residues. CDR1 is SGHTA, CDR2 FQGTGA, per germline. CDR3 in DNA: TGTGCCAGCAGCTTCCAACCAACCTCACCCCTCCACTTT. Protein sequence: CASSFQPTSPLHF.

In its sample, this clonotype was seen many times. The rearrangement uses TRBV7-2 and TRBJ1-1, with D possibly matching TRBD1 (6 bases). The germline V gene encodes CDR1 SGHTA and CDR2 FQGNSA. Trimming took off 1 base at V and 1 base at J, with 13 bases between the two ends. This CDR3 has 16 residues. The CDR3 DNA sequence: TGTGCCAGCAGCTTAGGGGGGACACCCTCGAACACTGAAGCTTTCTTT. Translation gives CASSLGGTPSNTEAFF.

In its sample, this clonotype is medium-sized (0.01 to 0.1%). The chain couples TRBV10-2 to TRBJ2-5, with a tentative D call TRBD1 (5 bases). Germline CDR1 and CDR2: WSHSY and SAAADI. The CDR3 extends over 12 amino acids. V lost 3 bases to trimming and J lost 5 bases, with 7 bases between them. The CDR3 DNA follows: TGCGCCAGCAGTGAAGGGGTGGAGACCCAGTACTTC. It is translated as CASSEGVETQYF.